The 20 T cell receptor beta chains below all came from one sample that was sequenced in a study of T cell responses to AZD1222 COVID-19 vaccine. Produced via immunoSEQ multiplex PCR; TCRdb's table is partial and in-frame only. Seen here are about 130,000 clones, about 82% observed once, and the top ten hold approximately 12%. The input for sequencing was peripheral blood, taken on day 0 of AZD1222 vaccination. These receptors all stem from an adult in good health.

The chain has TRBV23-1 and TRBJ2-3; D is unclear. TRBV23-1 is marked as an open reading frame, function uncertain. V was clipped by 4 bases and J by 4 bases, with 3 bases between them. The CDR3 totals 11 residues. The chain's CDR3 is CASSLADTQYF. The CDR3 region has the DNA TGCGCCAGCAGTCTTGCAGATACGCAGTATTTT.

This clone was seen only once. The CDR3 nucleotides read TGTGCCGGCGAGCGGGAAACGGGCGAGCAGTACTTC. Protein: CAGERETGEQYF. The gene calls are TRBV30 and TRBJ2-7; 7 nucleotides align to TRBD2. The V gene end was trimmed by 8 bases and the J gene end by 6 bases; junction bases not matched to a gene: 10. CDR1 and CDR2 from the germline V gene are GTSNPN and SVGIG (reference sequence). This CDR3 region has 12 residues.

The CDR3 DNA follows: TGTGCCAGCTCACCGTCTCCGTACACCGGGGAGCTGTTTTTT. Amino acids: CASSPSPYTGELFF. The V and J genes are TRBV18 and TRBJ2-2; no definite D call. The CDR3 runs 14 residues. Germline V lookup: CDR1 KGHSH, CDR2 LQKENI. Trimming stripped 3 bases from V and 3 bases from J, with 8 bases between.

This chain connects TRBV29-1 to TRBJ1-1; D possibly corresponds to TRBD1 (5 bases). Germline CDR1 SQVTM, CDR2 ANQGSEA. Trimming cost V 5 bases and J 8 bases, with 9 bases left between them. The CDR3 is 10 residues long. This CDR3 reads CSVSQGEAFF. In DNA, the CDR3 is TGCAGCGTTTCTCAGGGCGAAGCTTTCTTT.

The V gene is TRBV24-1, the J gene TRBJ1-5, with a tentative D call TRBD1 (5 bases). This CDR3 contains 13 residues. Germline assignment: CDR1 KGHDR and CDR2 SFDVKD. Trimming took off 6 bases at V and 6 bases at J, with 11 bases between the two ends. The CDR3 loop reads CATSNRGGQPQHF. The CDR3 nucleotides read TGTGCCACCAGTAATAGGGGAGGTCAGCCCCAGCATTTT.

V is TRBV3-1 (or the pseudogene TRBV3-2) and J is TRBJ1-5; weak D call: TRBD1 (5 bases). Germline assignment: CDR1 LGHDT and CDR2 YNNKEL (reference sequence). V shed 0 bases and J shed 5 bases, with 8 bases lying between them. The CDR3 loop spans 14 amino acids. CDR3 bases: TGTGCCAGCAGCCAAGATACGGGGGATCAGCCCCAGCATTTT. Translating gives CASSQDTGDQPQHF.

This sequence joins TRBV2 and TRBJ2-7; the match to TRBD1 covers 7 bases. The V and J ends lost 6 bases and 3 bases, in that order; junction bases with no gene match: 5. Germline loops: CDR1 SNHLY, CDR2 FYNNEI. This CDR3 comprises 13 residues. The CDR3: CASRLDRDYEQYF. The CDR3 DNA sequence: TGTGCCAGCAGACTCGACAGGGACTACGAGCAGTACTTC.

This clone turned up a few times. The chain employs TRBV5-6 and TRBJ2-7; 7 nucleotides agree with TRBD1. V lost 2 bases, J lost 0 bases, and 11 bases stayed unmatched. Per the germline V gene, CDR1 is SGHDT and CDR2 is YYEEEE. This CDR3 region has 17 residues. CDR3 bases: TGTGCCAGCAGCTTATACACCGCCGGGACAGCCTCCTACGAGCAGTACTTC. It encodes CASSLYTAGTASYEQYF. The full variable domain, with the rest looked up from reference TRBV5-6 and TRBJ2-7, is DAGVTQSPTHLIKTRGQQVTLRCSPKSGHDTVSWYQQALGQGPQFIFQYYEEEERQRGNFPDRFSGHQFPNYSSELNVNALLLGDSALYLCASSLYTAGTASYEQYFGPGTRLTVT.

CDR3 sequence: CASSTGLADMNEQFF. The CDR3 region has the DNA TGTGCCAGCAGTACGGGACTAGCGGATATGAATGAGCAGTTCTTC. This chain connects TRBV27 to TRBJ2-1, with TRBD2 identical over 11 bases. The V and J ends lost 5 bases and 7 bases, in that order; junction bases with no gene match: 7. This CDR3 spans 15 amino acids. Germline CDR1 reads MNHEY; CDR2 reads SMNVEV (reference sequence).

This clone has only one observation. The rearrangement links TRBV5-6 to TRBJ2-5; D is undetermined. Germline V CDR1 and CDR2: SGHDT, YYEEEE. The CDR3 is 13 residues long. Trimming shortened V by 4 bases and J by 0 bases, and 7 bases separated the two germline ends. CDR3 protein: CASSVDHQETQYF. DNA for the CDR3: TGTGCCAGCAGCGTCGACCACCAAGAGACCCAGTACTTC.

V usage is TRBV9 and J usage is TRBJ1-4; 9 bases agree with TRBD1. The CDR3 has 15 residues. J gave up 6 bases and V 4 bases, and 7 bases lay outside the gene matches. CDR1 is SGDLS, CDR2 YYNGEE, per germline. This CDR3 reads CASSTRTGADEKLFF. CDR3 nucleotide sequence: TGTGCCAGCAGCACCCGGACAGGGGCGGATGAAAAACTGTTTTTT.

This chain uses TRBV7-3 with TRBJ2-3; the D is unclear. Trimming took 2 bases from V and 0 from J, leaving 9 bases between them. Germline V gene data show CDR1 as SGHTA and CDR2 as FQGTGA. There are 15 residues in the CDR3. CDR3 residues: CASSLSGVSTDTQYF. The DNA for the CDR3 is TGTGCCAGCAGCTTATCTGGAGTAAGCACAGATACGCAGTATTTT.

The rearrangement links TRBV18 to TRBJ2-3; D gene uncertain. There are 16 residues in the CDR3. Germline assignment: CDR1 KGHSH and CDR2 LQKENI. With 6 bases removed from V and 4 bases from J, the gap between germline ends came to 20 bases. This CDR3 is CASSTAHSASPDTQYF. The DNA of the CDR3 is TGTGCCAGCTCCACAGCACACAGTGCCTCCCCAGATACGCAGTATTTT.

The V gene is TRBV4-2, the J gene TRBJ2-2, with D perhaps TRBD2 (7 bases). The CDR3 extends over 15 amino acids. The V and J ends lost 5 bases and 4 bases respectively, with 14 bases between them. Per the germline V gene, CDR1 is LGHNA and CDR2 is YNFKEQ. DNA of the CDR3: TGTGCCAGCAGCGGGGGGGGCGGGAGCACCGGGGAGCTGTTTTTT. It is translated as CASSGGGGSTGELFF.

The rearrangement links TRBV29-1 to TRBJ1-6; tentative D call: TRBD1 (5 bases). Trimming removed 3 bases at V and 6 bases at J, with 9 bases between. This CDR3 region has 13 residues. CDR1 SQVTM and CDR2 ANQGSEA come from the germline V gene. CDR3 protein: CSVEVTANSPLHF. Written as DNA, the CDR3 is TGCAGCGTTGAGGTGACAGCTAATTCACCCCTCCACTTT.

The CDR3 nucleotides read TGTGCCAGCAGCTTAGTGTTTGACAGGGGGAGCTCCTATAATTCACCCCTCCACTTT. Translating it yields CASSLVFDRGSSYNSPLHF. The V and J genes are TRBV7-9 and TRBJ1-6, with TRBD1 matching 9 bases. Germline values: CDR1 SEHNR, CDR2 FQNEAQ (reference sequence). The V and J ends lost 1 base and 0 bases, in that order; junction bases with no gene match: 7. The CDR3 has 19 amino acids.

V is TRBV9 and J is TRBJ1-4; possible D gene TRBD1, 6 bases. Trimming took 6 bases from V and 8 from J, leaving 17 bases between them. The CDR3 runs 14 residues. The germline V gene has CDR1 SGDLS and CDR2 YYNGEE. CDR3 in amino acids: CASTPGGTGEKLFF. CDR3 nucleotide sequence: TGTGCCAGCACCCCGGGGGGCACTGGAGAAAAACTGTTTTTT.

This chain links TRBV3-1 (or the pseudogene TRBV3-2) with TRBJ1-2; weak D call: TRBD1 (6 bases). CDR1 and CDR2 (germline): LGHDT, YNNKEL (reference sequence). The CDR3 runs 15 residues. Trimming shortened V by 0 bases and J by 3 bases, and 11 bases separated the two germline ends. The CDR3 sequence: CASSQEDYRDYGYTF. The DNA for the CDR3 is TGTGCCAGCAGCCAAGAGGATTACAGGGACTATGGCTACACCTTC.

The chain combines TRBV18 with TRBJ1-2, with D unclear. The germline gives CDR1 KGHSH, CDR2 LQKENI. Trimming took 2 bases from V and 8 from J, leaving 18 bases between them. The CDR3 extends over 15 amino acids. CDR3 loop: CASSPFLEDSGGYTF. The CDR3 DNA reads as TGTGCCAGCTCACCATTTCTCGAGGACTCCGGAGGCTACACCTTC.

This sequence joins TRBV10-3 and TRBJ1-2; a possible D gene is TRBD1 (5 bases). Germline CDR1 reads ENHRY; CDR2 reads SYGVKD. Between the trimmed V and J ends, which lost 10 bases and 4 bases, there was a span of 16 bases. The CDR3 covers 13 residues. The CDR3: CATLGGTVYGYTF. The CDR3 DNA reads TGTGCCACCCTAGGTGGGACTGTCTATGGCTACACCTTC.